Sequencing of this T cell receptor (beta chain) was carried out in a study of Ad26.COV2.S vaccination and SARS-CoV-2 variants (dated by TCRdb to about 2021). As for the study more broadly: Vaccine-arm donors were drawn from COV1001, a multicentre, randomized, double-blind, placebo-controlled phase I-IIa trial of Ad26.COV2.S in healthy adults. A total of 32 samples were included in the TCR-sequenced set, comprising around 19 Ad26.COV2.S vaccine recipients, 5 placebo recipients and 8 SARS-CoV-2 convalescent individuals. Ad26.COV2.S was administered intramuscularly at 5 x 10^10 or 1 x 10^11 viral particles, either as a single shot or as two shots given 56 days apart. TCRbeta repertoire sequencing served as the tool for gauging how specific and how broad the SARS-CoV-2-reactive T cell receptors were following Ad26.COV2.S vaccination. Throughout the experiments and outcome assessment, investigators stayed blinded to trial group allocation. Participants in the trial were split at random into five groups of five each, receiving low-dose or high-dose Ad26.COV2.S once or twice, or else placebo on both occasions. Here is what the overall study found, with its caveats: Spike-specific TCR breadth was higher in Ad26.COV2.S recipients than in placebo recipients (P = 0.0014). After vaccination, spike-specific CD8+ and CD4+ T cell responses were reported to show substantial breadth. Vaccine and placebo recipients had comparable non-spike TCR breadth, which fits with the vaccine containing only spike. The authors noted that the TCR breadth and depth analyses may have underestimated total T cell responses. The study was not powered to compare responses between vaccine doses or regimens.

The germline V gene (reference sequence) gives CDR1 as PRHDT and CDR2 as FYEKMQ. Trimming costs V 3 bases and J 5 bases, and their ends lie 7 bases apart. The CDR3 runs 12 residues from the cysteine to the phenylalanine. Only the CDR3 part of the read is kept: 36 bases, read in frame from the first base. Taken with the paper, the label for treatment or condition translates to: some 20 received Ad26.COV2.S at low or high dose, single or two shots; about 5 received placebo; per-sample allocation not given. Repertoires of vaccine and placebo recipients were sequenced from samples collected on day 63 after the first injection. Between 29 July and 7 August 2020, Cohort 1b enrolled 25 adults aged 18-55 years at one site in Boston, USA. Ad26.COV2.S was a replication-incompetent adenovirus type 26 vector expressing a prefusion-stabilized SARS-CoV-2 spike protein from the original Wuhan strain. The immunoSEQ Assay was the method used to sequence TCRbeta CDR3 regions. After extraction, genomic DNA underwent amplification by bias-controlled multiplex PCR, followed by high-throughput sequencing. Processing in the source paper ran as follows. Collapsing and filtering of sequences were performed to quantify the absolute abundance of each unique TCRbeta CDR3 region. T cell fraction was estimated by normalizing TCRbeta template counts to usable DNA, which was measured by amplifying reference genes present in all nucleated cells. Repertoire TCRs were annotated as SARS-CoV-2-specific by exact matching of V gene, CDR3 amino acid sequence and J gene to a known reactive TCR set. The reference SARS-CoV-2 TCR set was obtained from MIRA and was filtered for enrichment in COVID-19-positive ImmuneCODE repertoires, whereby public or cross-reactive TCRs were removed. Based on the MIRA antigens, annotated TCRs were further analysed at the level of specific ORF or position within ORF. Breadth was defined as the number of annotated unique rearrangements divided by the total number of unique productive rearrangements, and depth was defined as the summed frequency of the annotated unique rearrangements. Two-sided Wilcoxon rank-sum tests were used to compare TCR breadth between groups. The table was pulled from immuneACCESS by TCRdb, which kept in-frame rearrangements only. Such tables lose some clones; where checked, under half of the loss comes from unresolved V genes, and the rest has no known cause. The V and J calls and clone size were taken over from that table, and D and trimming were inferred from the DNA. The sample includes hundreds of thousands of clones, with roughly 89% observed a single time. About 2.5% of the sample goes to the ten largest clones.

A remark on this clone: The clone's antigen remains unknown. The record has no base qualities; no much larger clone is one base away.

Specimen: peripheral blood, collected in a trial of Ad26.COV2.S vaccine versus placebo. The receptor chain draws on TRBV13 and TRBJ1-1, with TRBD1 perhaps the D gene, on 5 matching bases. The TCR sequence derives from a person between 18 and 60 years old who received the Ad26.COV2.S COVID-19 vaccine or a placebo. Here the CDR3 is given as CASSLAGTEAFF. DNA sequence: TGTGCCAGCAGCTTGGCAGGGACTGAAGCTTTCTTT.